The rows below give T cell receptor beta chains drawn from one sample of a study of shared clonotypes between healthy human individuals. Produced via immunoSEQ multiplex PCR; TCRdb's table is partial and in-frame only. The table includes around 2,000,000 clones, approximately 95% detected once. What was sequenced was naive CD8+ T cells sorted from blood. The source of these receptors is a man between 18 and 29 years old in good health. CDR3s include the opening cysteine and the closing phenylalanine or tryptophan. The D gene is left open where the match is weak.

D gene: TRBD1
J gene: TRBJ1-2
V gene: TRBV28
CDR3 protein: CASSLGQGDSGYTF
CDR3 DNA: TGTGCCAGCAGCCTAGGACAGGGGGATAGTGGCTACACCTTC

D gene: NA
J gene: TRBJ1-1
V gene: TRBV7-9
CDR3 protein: CASSNTDWAEAFF
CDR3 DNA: TGTGCCAGCAGCAATACGGACTGGGCTGAAGCTTTCTTT

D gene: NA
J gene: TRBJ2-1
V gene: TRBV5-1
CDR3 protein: CASSSSDLNNEQFF
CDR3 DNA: TGCGCCAGCAGCTCCTCGGACCTAAACAATGAGCAGTTCTTC

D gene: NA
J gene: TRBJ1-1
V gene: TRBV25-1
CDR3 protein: CASSESLNTEAFF
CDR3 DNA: TGTGCCAGCAGTGAATCGCTGAACACTGAAGCTTTCTTT

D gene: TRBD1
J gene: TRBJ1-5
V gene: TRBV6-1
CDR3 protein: CASSEGAGTGGGRQPQHF
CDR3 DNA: TGTGCCAGCAGTGAGGGAGCCGGGACAGGGGGCGGGAGGCAGCCCCAGCATTTT

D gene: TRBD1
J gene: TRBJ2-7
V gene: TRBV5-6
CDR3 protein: CASSGGQGAWDEQYF
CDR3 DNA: TGTGCCAGCAGCGGAGGACAGGGGGCCTGGGACGAGCAGTACTTC

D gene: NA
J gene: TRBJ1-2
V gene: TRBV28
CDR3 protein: CASSPPQGDGYTF
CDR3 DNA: TGTGCCAGCAGTCCCCCACAGGGAGATGGCTACACCTTC

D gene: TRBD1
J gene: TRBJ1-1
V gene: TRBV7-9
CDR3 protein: CASSPPTGTNTEAFF
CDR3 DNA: TGTGCCAGCAGCCCGCCGACAGGGACTAACACTGAAGCTTTCTTT

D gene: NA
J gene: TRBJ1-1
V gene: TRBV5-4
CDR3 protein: CASSSDPNTEAFF
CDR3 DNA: TGTGCCAGCAGCTCGGACCCGAACACTGAAGCTTTCTTT

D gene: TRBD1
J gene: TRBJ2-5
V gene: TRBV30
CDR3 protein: CAWTTGVRETQYF
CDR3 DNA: TGTGCCTGGACCACAGGGGTCCGCGAGACCCAGTACTTC